These 24 T cell receptor beta chains originate from one sample sequenced in a study of shared clonotypes between healthy human individuals. TCRdb's table, derived via immunoSEQ multiplex PCR, lists solely in-frame clones and lacks some. The sample has approximately 1.1 million clones; approximately 78% are singletons. The specimen was memory CD4+ T cells from PBMCs. Subset indicated: CD45RA-negative fraction. The receptors stem from a man between 18 and 35 years old in good health. Some clones in this sample may be carry-over from other donors' samples.

The V gene is TRBV9, the J gene TRBJ2-3; 14 bases fit TRBD2. The V segment lost 2 bases and the J segment 2 bases; nucleotides outside the gene matches: 7. CDR3 length: 18 residues. Germline assignment: CDR1 SGDLS and CDR2 YYNGEE. The CDR3 nucleotides read TGTGCCAGCAGCGTGGGGACTAGCGGGAGAGGGGACACAGATACGCAGTATTTT. This encodes CASSVGTSGRGDTDTQYF.

The gene calls are TRBV7-9 and TRBJ2-5; D is ambiguous. The germline V and J ends were trimmed by 4 bases and 7 bases, with 10 bases remaining between them. Germline assignment: CDR1 SEHNR and CDR2 FQNEAQ (reference sequence). CDR3 length equals 12 residues. The CDR3 is CASSSPDRTQYF. In nucleotides, the CDR3 is TGTGCCAGCAGCTCCCCAGATCGGACCCAGTACTTC.

The J gene is TRBJ2-3, the V gene TRBV5-6; D might be TRBD2 (6 bases). The CDR3 loop spans 17 amino acids. Germline CDR1 SGHDT, CDR2 YYEEEE. Trimming cost V 7 bases and J 1 base, with 22 bases left between them. DNA for the CDR3: TGTGCCAGCGCGGGGCGAGATTTTCGGCCACGCACAGATACGCAGTATTTT. It yields the protein CASAGRDFRPRTDTQYF. Full variable domain (outside the CDR3, taken from reference TRBV5-6 and TRBJ2-3): DAGVTQSPTHLIKTRGQQVTLRCSPKSGHDTVSWYQQALGQGPQFIFQYYEEEERQRGNFPDRFSGHQFPNYSSELNVNALLLGDSALYLCASAGRDFRPRTDTQYFGPGTRLTVL.

The chain is built from TRBV7-9 and TRBJ2-7; D is perhaps TRBD2 (6 bases). Trimming stripped 2 bases from V and 0 bases from J, with 8 bases between. Germline CDR1 and CDR2: SEHNR and FQNEAQ (reference sequence). The CDR3 covers 14 residues. CDR3 amino acids: CASSLYGSSYEQYF. CDR3 DNA sequence: TGTGCCAGCAGCTTATACGGGAGCTCCTACGAGCAGTACTTC.

This chain joins TRBV28 and TRBJ2-3, with D unresolved. The CDR3 runs to 12 residues. Germline assignment: CDR1 MDHEN and CDR2 SYDVKM. Trimming removed 8 bases from V and 2 bases from J, with 8 bases in between. CDR3: CASEDTTDTQYF. Written as DNA, the CDR3 is TGTGCCAGCGAGGATACCACAGATACGCAGTATTTT.

The chain has TRBV4-2 and TRBJ2-3; 8 nucleotides agree with TRBD2. The V and J ends lost 0 bases and 5 bases, in that order; junction bases with no gene match: 7. The CDR3 is 16 residues long. The germline V gene has CDR1 LGHNA and CDR2 YNFKEQ. The CDR3 nucleotides read TGTGCCAGCAGCCAAGAATACGGGAGGGGTGGAGATACGCAGTATTTT. This encodes CASSQEYGRGGDTQYF.

Only a few counts were recorded for this clone. This sequence joins TRBV2 and TRBJ2-5, with unresolved D. Between the trimmed V and J ends, which lost 1 base and 5 bases, there was a span of 5 bases. Germline lookup yields CDR1 SNHLY and CDR2 FYNNEI. The CDR3 has 12 residues. As DNA, the CDR3 is TGTGCCAGCAGTGAAGTTTGGGAGACCCAGTACTTC. Protein: CASSEVWETQYF. Complete variable domain (other parts from reference TRBV2 and TRBJ2-5): EPEVTQTPSHQVTQMGQEVILRCVPISNHLYFYWYRQILGQKVEFLVSFYNNEISEKSEIFDDQFSVERPDGSNFTLKIRSTKLEDSAMYFCASSEVWETQYFGPGTRLLVL.

The chain links TRBV4-3 to TRBJ2-3; weak D call: TRBD2 (6 bases). The CDR3 contains 15 residues. Germline CDR1 reads LGHNA; CDR2 reads YSLEER. V lost 4 bases and J 1 base, leaving 12 bases between the germline ends. The CDR3 DNA reads as TGCGCCAGCAGCCTCCGACTAGAAGGCACAGATACGCAGTATTTT. This sequence encodes CASSLRLEGTDTQYF.

This chain connects TRBV28 to TRBJ2-2; 9 nucleotides match TRBD1. Germline trimming cut 5 bases from V and 5 bases from J; bases unmatched to any gene: 6. Germline V lookup: CDR1 MDHEN, CDR2 SYDVKM. There are 15 residues in the CDR3. CDR3 region: CASSARDRDTGELFF. In DNA, the CDR3 is TGTGCCAGCAGTGCCCGGGACAGGGATACCGGGGAGCTGTTTTTT. The variable domain in full, with the rest retrieved from reference TRBV28 and TRBJ2-2, is DVKVTQSSRYLVKRTGEKVFLECVQDMDHENMFWYRQDPGLGLRLIYFSYDVKMKEKGDIPEGYSVSREKKERFSLILESASTNQTSMYLCASSARDRDTGELFFGEGSRLTVL.

J is TRBJ2-1 and V is TRBV7-2; D not certain. V was cut by 5 bases and J by 8 bases, with 13 bases left in between. Germline V gene lookup returns CDR1 SGHTA and CDR2 FQGNSA. The length of the CDR3 is 13 residues. The CDR3 region is CASSPRPGYEQFF. DNA of the CDR3: TGTGCCAGCAGCCCCCGACCTGGGTATGAGCAGTTCTTC.

The V call is TRBV5-1, the J call TRBJ1-5; TRBD1 matches at 10 bases. The CDR3 is 16 residues long. Looked up from germline, CDR1 is SGHRS and CDR2 is YFSETQ. The junction had 7 bases not matched to a gene; V was cut back by 4 bases and J by 3 bases. The CDR3 here is CASSPGTGEDNQPQHF. CDR3 bases: TGCGCCAGCAGCCCAGGGACAGGGGAGGACAATCAGCCCCAGCATTTT.

The J gene is TRBJ2-5, the V gene TRBV5-6, with D uncertain. Germline V CDR1 and CDR2: SGHDT, YYEEEE. This CDR3 is 13 amino acids long. V dropped 0 bases and J dropped 2 bases, with 5 bases sitting between them. The CDR3 loop is CASSLGTQETQYF. As DNA, the CDR3 is TGTGCCAGCAGCTTGGGCACGCAAGAGACCCAGTACTTC.

The V gene is TRBV28, the J gene TRBJ1-5; D possibly corresponds to TRBD1 (5 bases). Germline CDR1 is MDHEN and CDR2 is SYDVKM. This CDR3 has 13 amino acids. V lost 10 bases, J lost 0 bases, and 10 bases lay in between. CDR3 amino acids: CAIGGGSNQPQHF. The CDR3 nucleotides read TGTGCCATCGGGGGTGGTAGCAATCAGCCCCAGCATTTT.

The rearrangement links TRBV9 to TRBJ2-1; 11 bases line up with TRBD2. The V and J ends lost 3 bases and 1 base, in that order; junction bases with no gene match: 3. Germline V gene sequence: CDR1 SGDLS, CDR2 YYNGEE. The CDR3 is 16 residues long. DNA for the CDR3: TGTGCCAGCAGCGCTCTAGCGGGAGGATCCTACAATGAGCAGTTCTTC. This codes for CASSALAGGSYNEQFF.

The chain carries TRBV19 and TRBJ2-2; no clear D. The germline V gene encodes CDR1 LNHDA and CDR2 SQIVND (reference sequence). V lost 2 bases, J lost 5 bases, and 3 bases lay in between. The CDR3 totals 12 residues. This chain's CDR3 is CASSIWTGELFF. The CDR3 nucleotides read TGTGCCAGTAGTATATGGACCGGGGAGCTGTTTTTT.

V and J are TRBV6-5 and TRBJ1-3; 8 bases map to TRBD1. V dropped 7 bases and J dropped 3; count of bases not matched to a gene: 8. In germline, CDR1 is MNHEY, CDR2 SVGAGI. This CDR3 region has 15 residues. CDR3 sequence (DNA): TGTGCCAGCACCACAGGGGGGTCCTTTGGAAACACCATATATTTT. This sequence encodes CASTTGGSFGNTIYF.

The rearrangement links TRBV5-4 to TRBJ1-1, with D perhaps matching TRBD1 (5 bases). Germline values: CDR1 SGHNT, CDR2 YYREEE (reference sequence). The length of the CDR3 is 13 residues. Trimming removed 1 base from V and 6 bases from J, with 10 bases in between. The CDR3 DNA reads TGTGCCAGCAGCTTGAGAGGGGACCCTGAAGCTTTCTTT. This translates into CASSLRGDPEAFF.

This clone was seen a handful of times. The chain uses TRBV6-1 and TRBJ1-2; D call uncertain. Germline-derived CDR1 and CDR2 are MNHNS and SASEGT. Deletions cut 5 bases from V and 1 base from J, with 8 bases between. This CDR3 is 13 amino acids long. In DNA form, the CDR3 reads TGTGCCAGCAGTCCGACACGTAACTATGGCTACACCTTC. It is translated as CASSPTRNYGYTF.

The chain's CDR3 is CASSQERAGGYNEQFF. DNA of the CDR3: TGCGCCAGCAGCCAAGAAAGAGCGGGAGGCTACAATGAGCAGTTCTTC. V and J are TRBV4-3 and TRBJ2-1, with TRBD2 identical over 9 bases. This CDR3 is built from 16 residues. V lost 0 bases, J lost 3 bases, and 3 bases stayed unmatched. Germline values: CDR1 LGHNA, CDR2 YSLEER.

This chain uses TRBV19 with TRBJ1-2; D is uncertain. V lost 8 bases and J lost 0, with 22 bases in between. The germline V gene encodes CDR1 LNHDA and CDR2 SQIVND (reference sequence). The CDR3 is made up of 17 amino acids. The CDR3 loop is CASRRSPGRIANYGYTF. As DNA, the CDR3 is TGTGCCAGTCGCCGATCCCCCGGACGGATAGCTAACTATGGCTACACCTTC.

CDR3 bases: TGTGCCAGCAGCCCCTGGGGTAGCGGGAGTCACAATGAGCAGTTCTTC. Protein: CASSPWGSGSHNEQFF. The chain couples TRBV7-9 to TRBJ2-1; TRBD2 aligns across 9 bases. CDR3 length equals 16 residues. CDR1 and CDR2 from the germline V gene are SEHNR and FQNEAQ (reference sequence). The trim removed 5 bases at V and 5 bases at J, leaving 10 bases unmatched.

The chain has TRBV30 and TRBJ2-4; a possible D gene is TRBD2 (6 bases). The CDR3 covers 13 residues. Trimming stripped 3 bases from V and 7 bases from J, with 13 bases between. Germline loops: CDR1 GTSNPN, CDR2 SVGIG (reference sequence). CDR3 residues: CAWSSGGGNIQYF. The CDR3 region has the DNA TGTGCCTGGAGCTCTGGGGGAGGCAACATTCAGTACTTC.

V is TRBV5-6 and J is TRBJ2-7; 9 bases are shared with TRBD1. The J segment lost 6 bases and the V segment lost 5 bases, leaving 9 bases of the junction unmatched. CDR1 is SGHDT and CDR2 is YYEEEE in the germline V gene. CDR3 length: 14 residues. CDR3 nucleotides: TGTGCCAGCAGTCTCCCGGGACAGGGTGCCGAGCAGTACTTC. Translated, it gives CASSLPGQGAEQYF. Based on the CDR3 plus reference TRBV5-6 and TRBJ2-7, the full variable domain is DAGVTQSPTHLIKTRGQQVTLRCSPKSGHDTVSWYQQALGQGPQFIFQYYEEEERQRGNFPDRFSGHQFPNYSSELNVNALLLGDSALYLCASSLPGQGAEQYFGPGTRLTVT.

The chain recombines TRBV5-4 with TRBJ2-1; 8 nucleotides line up with TRBD2. Per germline, CDR1 SGHNT and CDR2 YYREEE (reference sequence). The J segment lost 9 bases and the V segment lost 2 bases, leaving 4 bases of the junction unmatched. The CDR3 spans 13 residues. CDR3: CASSFPGGGEQFF. As DNA, the CDR3 is TGTGCCAGCAGCTTCCCCGGGGGGGGTGAGCAGTTCTTC.